Presented here are 21 T cell receptor beta chains from one specimen sequenced in a study of human T cells and chemical hapten exposure. This sample's time point: patch test 3, about 24 weeks after DPC sensitization. Noted treatment: therapeutic diphenylcyclopropenone sensitization with weekly scalp DPC. TCRdb reanalysed the RACE reads using MiXCR and keeps one entry per CDR3 protein. The sample yields about 97,000 distinct CDR3 sequences, around a quarter seen once. The sequencing here drew on whole blood, taken in connection with sensitization to the hapten diphenylcyclopropenone (DPC). The source of these receptors is a man in his forties or fifties with alopecia areata. Some clones in this sample may be carry-over from other donors' samples.

This clonotype was observed a few times. The chain links TRBV6-5 to TRBJ2-7; D might be TRBD1 (6 bases). The CDR3 consists of 13 residues. The ends were cut back, 8 bases at V and 4 bases at J, with 15 bases in the middle. From germline, CDR1 is MNHEY and CDR2 SVGAGI. The CDR3 loop is CASRLQGPYEQYF. The DNA for the CDR3 is TGTGCCAGCCGCCTTCAGGGGCCATACGAGCAGTACTTC.

This chain joins TRBV18 and TRBJ2-3; 8 bases are a match to TRBD1. Germline V gene lookup returns CDR1 KGHSH and CDR2 LQKENI. CDR3 size: 15 residues. J was trimmed by 2 bases and V by 2 bases; bases with no gene match: 3. The CDR3 loop is CASSPDRGVTDTQYF. The CDR3 nucleotides read TGTGCCAGCTCACCAGACAGGGGAGTCACAGATACGCAGTATTTT.

This clonotype appeared many times. This sequence joins TRBV12-3 or TRBV12-4 and TRBJ2-1; D remains ambiguous. V lost 5 bases, J lost 15 bases, and 17 bases lay in between. CDR3 length: 12 residues. Here the CDR3 DNA reads TGTGCCAGCAGTCCCACATCCCAACTGGTGTTCTTC. Translation gives CASSPTSQLVFF.

This clonotype was counted only a few times. V and J are TRBV6-6 and TRBJ2-5; either TRBD1 or TRBD2 may supply D (5 bases each). From germline, CDR1 is MNHNY and CDR2 SVGAGI (reference sequence). The V end lost 5 bases, the J end lost 2 bases, and 12 bases lay between the germline ends. CDR3 length: 14 residues. The CDR3 region has the DNA TGTGCCAGCAGTCCGCCGGGACGGCAAGAGACCCAGTACTTC. The encoded protein is CASSPPGRQETQYF.

This chain joins TRBV28 and TRBJ2-6, with D tentatively TRBD1 (5 bases). The CDR3 covers 16 residues. Trimming removed 6 bases from V and 3 bases from J, with 15 bases in between. Germline V gene lookup returns CDR1 MDHEN and CDR2 SYDVKM. The CDR3 protein is CASRSRGVGGANVLTF. The CDR3 region has the DNA TGTGCCAGCAGAAGTAGGGGTGTAGGTGGGGCCAACGTCCTGACTTTC.

The chain links TRBV30 to TRBJ2-7; no reliable D call. The ends were cut back, 0 bases at V and 3 bases at J, with 9 bases in the middle. The CDR3 spans 13 residues. Germline V lookup: CDR1 GTSNPN, CDR2 SVGIG (reference sequence). The CDR3 DNA follows: TGTGCCTGGAGTGTCCGAAGTGGCTACGAGCAGTACTTC. It yields the protein CAWSVRSGYEQYF.

V and J are TRBV18 and TRBJ2-3; 10 positions match TRBD1. This CDR3 is built from 15 residues. Unmatched junction bases numbered 4, after V lost 2 bases and J lost 5 bases. From germline, CDR1 is KGHSH and CDR2 LQKENI. CDR3 bases: TGTGCCAGCTCACCATACGGACAGGGGGGAGATACGCAGTATTTT. Translated: CASSPYGQGGDTQYF.

The V and J genes are TRBV28 and TRBJ1-5; the D is unclear. This CDR3 has 12 amino acids. Germline V gene data show CDR1 as MDHEN and CDR2 as SYDVKM. V was shortened by 4 bases and J by 4 bases, with 5 bases between the two germline ends. The CDR3 coding sequence is TGTGCCAGCAGTTACGAGAATCAGCCCCAGCATTTT. It specifies CASSYENQPQHF.

The DNA of the CDR3 is TGTGCCAGCAGTTACTGGACTAGCGGGAGGACTCAAGAGACCCAGTACTTC. Its translation is CASSYWTSGRTQETQYF. This sequence joins TRBV6-5 and TRBJ2-5; 14 nucleotides match TRBD2. The CDR3 extends over 17 amino acids. The germline gives CDR1 MNHEY, CDR2 SVGAGI. The J segment lost 2 bases and the V segment lost 1 base, leaving 3 bases of the junction unmatched.

The V gene is TRBV3-1, the J gene TRBJ2-6; D is perhaps TRBD2 (6 bases). V was trimmed by 0 bases and J by 5 bases, leaving 8 bases between them. Germline CDR1 and CDR2: LGHDT and YNNKEL (reference sequence). The length of the CDR3 is 15 residues. The CDR3 protein is CASSQDGGRANVLTF. Written as DNA, the CDR3 is TGTGCCAGCAGCCAAGATGGGGGGAGGGCCAACGTCCTGACTTTC.

The chain is built from TRBV29-1 and TRBJ2-3; D possibly corresponds to TRBD2 (6 bases). The CDR3 has 15 amino acids. Germline CDR1 reads SQVTM; CDR2 reads ANQGSEA. Deletions cut 3 bases from V and 2 bases from J, with 15 bases between. The CDR3 nucleotides are TGCAGCGTTGATAGCGGCGGGTCCATCACAGATACGCAGTATTTT. Encoded protein: CSVDSGGSITDTQYF.

This clonotype was seen ten or more times. The rearrangement joins TRBV18 to TRBJ2-7; D ambiguous. Germline values: CDR1 KGHSH, CDR2 LQKENI. Trimming left V 3 bases short and J 7 bases short, with 19 bases between. The CDR3 loop spans 15 amino acids. CDR3 region: CASSPLPYLLGEQYF. CDR3 DNA sequence: TGTGCCAGCTCACCGTTACCTTACTTGCTCGGGGAGCAGTACTTC. Combining the CDR3 with reference TRBV18 and TRBJ2-7 gives the whole variable domain NAGVMQNPRHLVRRRGQEARLRCSPMKGHSHVYWYRQLPEEGLKFMVYLQKENIIDESGMPKERFSAEFPKEGPSILRIQQVVRGDSAAYFCASSPLPYLLGEQYFGPGTRLTVT.

The chain uses TRBV14 and TRBJ2-3, with 8 bases lining up with TRBD2. This CDR3 is 16 amino acids long. V shed 5 bases and J 3 bases; nucleotides not matched to a gene: 10. The germline CDR1 and CDR2 sequences are SGHDN and FVKESK. Here the CDR3 reads CASSGRTSLRTDTQYF. In DNA form, the CDR3 reads TGTGCCAGCAGCGGGCGGACTAGCCTACGTACAGATACGCAGTATTTT.

This clonotype has more than one count but fewer than ten. The chain employs TRBV6-5 and TRBJ2-5, with D hard to call. The CDR3 contains 12 residues. Germline loops: CDR1 MNHEY, CDR2 SVGAGI. V was clipped by 6 bases and J by 0 bases, with 5 bases between them. The CDR3 DNA reads as TGTGCCAGCAGCAGAGACCAAGAGACCCAGTACTTC. Residues: CASSRDQETQYF.

The chain uses TRBV30 and TRBJ1-6; D ambiguous. V was shortened by 1 base and J by 4 bases, with 11 bases between the two germline ends. Germline-derived CDR1 and CDR2 are GTSNPN and SVGIG (reference sequence). CDR3 size: 15 residues. Here the CDR3 reads CAWSAKDGYNSPLHF. CDR3 DNA sequence: TGTGCCTGGAGTGCAAAGGACGGATATAATTCACCCCTCCACTTT.

This clonotype was counted a few times. V usage is TRBV25-1 and J usage is TRBJ2-1; possibly TRBD1 or TRBD2 for D (5 bases each). V gave up 5 bases and J gave up 1 base, with 24 bases separating them. CDR1 is MGHDK and CDR2 is SYGVNS in the germline V gene. This CDR3 has 19 amino acids. CDR3 residues: CASSPHSPWDRGSYNEQFF. CDR3 nucleotides: TGTGCCAGCAGTCCCCATTCCCCCTGGGACCGGGGATCCTACAATGAGCAGTTCTTC.

This clonotype was counted between two and nine times. This sequence joins TRBV28 and TRBJ2-7, with D maybe TRBD1 (6 bases). The CDR3 covers 12 residues. Trimming removed 7 bases from V and 3 bases from J, with 10 bases in between. Germline CDR1 and CDR2: MDHEN and SYDVKM. The CDR3 spells CASTGALYEQYF. CDR3 coding DNA: TGTGCCAGCACAGGGGCCCTCTACGAGCAGTACTTC.

The chain employs TRBV2 and TRBJ2-1; D perhaps matches TRBD2 (6 bases). Trimming left V 1 base short and J 7 bases short, with 14 bases between. Germline loops: CDR1 SNHLY, CDR2 FYNNEI. The CDR3 sequence is 15 residues long. The CDR3 sequence is CASSEEYGLQNEQFF. The CDR3 DNA sequence: TGTGCCAGCAGTGAAGAATACGGACTACAAAATGAGCAGTTCTTC.

This chain connects TRBV10-3 to TRBJ2-2, with 7 bases identical to TRBD2. In germline, CDR1 is ENHRY, CDR2 SYGVKD. V lost 1 base to trimming and J lost 2 bases; unmatched junction nucleotides: 4. The CDR3 loop spans 16 amino acids. The CDR3 nucleotides read TGTGCCATCAGTGAGTGGCTAGCGGACAACACCGGGGAGCTGTTTTTT. As protein: CAISEWLADNTGELFF.

A few counts support this clonotype. This chain links TRBV12-3 or TRBV12-4 with TRBJ2-5; D not resolved. V was cut by 7 bases and J by 4 bases, with 13 bases left in between. The CDR3 totals 13 residues. In nucleotides, the CDR3 is TGTGCCAGCACCAAAAAGAGTCGAGAGACCCAGTACTTC. It codes for CASTKKSRETQYF.

V is TRBV7-2 and J is TRBJ2-3; D might be TRBD2 (6 bases). Trimming removed 2 bases at V and 1 base at J, with 10 bases between. The V gene's germline CDR1 is SGHTA and CDR2 FQGNSA. This CDR3 has 15 residues. CDR3 sequence (DNA): TGTGCCAGCAGCTTAAAGGCTAGCGGCACAGATACGCAGTATTTT. Its translation is CASSLKASGTDTQYF.